One and the same sample provided the 14 T cell receptor beta chains below, sequenced in a study of Tregs in tolerant kidney transplant recipients. After 6 to 7 days with irradiated graft donor PBMCs, CFSE-labeled recipient PBMCs were FACS-sorted. Their specific antigens are unknown. Sequencing was performed with immunoSEQ multiplex PCR; in TCRdb, only in-frame clones are kept and a portion is missing. The table shows roughly 14,000 clones, with around 53% occurring only once. Sequencing was performed on CD4+ T cells from blood cultured with allogeneic cells, taken before the transplant. The receptors shown here come from a human patient who received a combined kidney and bone marrow transplant.

This clone was detected a few times. J is TRBJ1-1 and V is TRBV10-1; unclear D gene. The length of the CDR3 is 11 residues. Germline CDR1 and CDR2: WNHNN and SYGVQD (reference sequence). The CDR3 is CTGASNTEAFF. The CDR3 DNA reads as TGCACTGGAGCCAGCAACACTGAAGCTTTCTTT.

The V gene is TRBV4-1, the J gene TRBJ2-1; TRBD1 matches 12 bases. Germline V CDR1 and CDR2: MGHRA, YSYEKL. The junction had 9 bases not matched to a gene; V was cut back by 0 bases and J by 6 bases. The CDR3 is made up of 18 amino acids. CDR3 region: CASSQDPAGTGGSNEQFF. The CDR3 DNA follows: TGCGCCAGCAGCCAAGATCCCGCCGGGACAGGGGGCTCCAATGAGCAGTTCTTC.

The chain recombines TRBV21-1 with TRBJ2-1; whether TRBD2, the table's D call, matches the DNA was not checked. TRBV21-1 is tagged as a pseudogene. The CDR3 is 15 residues long. CDR3 residues: CASSKLAGESNEQFF. CDR3 nucleotides: TGTGCCAGCAGCAAACTAGCGGGAGAGAGCAATGAGCAGTTCTTC.

This chain joins TRBV12-5 and TRBJ2-6; 11 positions match TRBD1. The CDR3 extends over 18 amino acids. The germline CDR1 and CDR2 sequences are LGHNT and FRNRAP. The V gene end was trimmed by 2 bases and the J gene end by 4 bases; junction bases not matched to a gene: 7. CDR3 residues: CASGLRGQGASGANVLTF. In DNA, the CDR3 is TGTGCTAGTGGTTTGAGAGGACAGGGGGCATCAGGGGCCAACGTCCTGACTTTC.

The J gene is TRBJ2-1, the V gene TRBV6-9, with 10 positions matching TRBD1. V was clipped by 11 bases and J by 7 bases; unmatched bases: 8. The CDR3 runs to 13 residues. From germline, CDR1 is MNHGY and CDR2 SVAAGI. The CDR3 coding sequence is TGTGCCGGGGGTGACAGGGGGCGGAATGAGCAGTTCTTC. Translation: CAGGDRGRNEQFF.

The genes are TRBV2 and TRBJ2-3, with 7 bases that match TRBD2. The V segment lost 2 bases and the J segment 8 bases; nucleotides outside the gene matches: 25. Germline V gene sequence: CDR1 SNHLY, CDR2 FYNNEI. The CDR3 has 20 residues. The DNA of the CDR3 is TGTGCCAGCAGTGAAAACGTCTTTGGGCGGGAGTCGGGTCCCGAGGGTACGCAGTATTTT. As protein: CASSENVFGRESGPEGTQYF.

The chain joins TRBV6-5 to TRBJ2-7, with D perhaps TRBD1 (5 bases). V lost 5 bases, J lost 2 bases, and 10 bases lay in between. This CDR3 region has 13 residues. CDR1 and CDR2 (germline): MNHEY, SVGAGI. The CDR3 nucleotides are TGTGCCAGCAGTCTCAGGGTTACCTACGAGCAGTACTTC. It yields the protein CASSLRVTYEQYF.

The chain joins TRBV10-3 to TRBJ2-2; tentatively, D is TRBD2 (7 bases). This CDR3 has 16 residues. Germline assignment: CDR1 ENHRY and CDR2 SYGVKD. V shed 7 bases and J shed 4 bases, with 19 bases lying between them. As DNA, the CDR3 is TGTGCCATCAATTCTGTGGGGGGGGCGACCACCGGGGAGCTGTTTTTT. It translates to CAINSVGGATTGELFF.

CDR3 in amino acids: CASSLPDTEAFF. CDR3 bases: TGTGCCAGCAGCCTCCCGGACACTGAAGCTTTCTTT. The V gene is TRBV7-9, the J gene TRBJ1-1; D call uncertain. Germline V lookup: CDR1 SEHNR, CDR2 FQNEAQ (reference sequence). Trimming stripped 5 bases from V and 3 bases from J, with 7 bases between. This CDR3 contains 12 residues.

V is TRBV18 and J is TRBJ2-7, with 7 positions matching TRBD1. Per the germline V gene, CDR1 is KGHSH and CDR2 is LQKENI. The CDR3 is 15 amino acids. The junction had 9 bases not matched to a gene; V was cut back by 6 bases and J by 1 base. CDR3 protein: CASSPGQVGSYEQYF. CDR3 bases: TGTGCCAGCTCCCCAGGACAGGTTGGTTCCTACGAGCAGTACTTC.

V gene TRBV5-5 combines with J gene TRBJ2-1; D perhaps matches TRBD2 (5 bases). CDR3 length: 12 residues. Trimming took off 0 bases at V and 10 bases at J, with 8 bases between the two ends. CDR1 and CDR2 (germline): SGHKS, YYEKEE (reference sequence). The CDR3: CASSLEREEQFF. The CDR3 nucleotides are TGTGCCAGCAGCTTGGAGAGGGAGGAGCAGTTCTTC.

J is TRBJ2-3 and V is TRBV7-3, with 10 bases aligning to TRBD1. Germline CDR1 and CDR2: SGHTA and FQGTGA. Trimming cost V 4 bases and J 0 bases; bases outside gene matches: 4. The CDR3 is made up of 16 amino acids. The CDR3 is CASSYMGQGSTDTQYF. Here the CDR3 DNA reads TGTGCCAGCAGCTACATGGGACAGGGGAGCACAGATACGCAGTATTTT.

The chain couples TRBV7-2 to TRBJ2-6; D call uncertain. Germline loops: CDR1 SGHTA, CDR2 FQGNSA. Trimming took off 2 bases at V and 3 bases at J, with 8 bases between the two ends. The CDR3 spans 15 residues. The CDR3 DNA reads as TGTGCCAGCAGCTTACCTAGGCGTGGGGCCAACGTCCTGACTTTC. As protein: CASSLPRRGANVLTF.

Note on this clone: The sample has other DNA sequences that encode this CDR3 too. V and J are TRBV27 and TRBJ2-7; D is possibly TRBD1 (5 bases). The germline V gene has CDR1 MNHEY and CDR2 SMNVEV (reference sequence). Deletions cut 1 base from V and 0 bases from J, with 10 bases between. CDR3 length: 15 residues. The CDR3 spells CASSLLGQGSYEQYF. In nucleotides, the CDR3 is TGTGCCAGCAGTTTATTGGGTCAGGGCTCCTACGAGCAGTACTTC.